This TCR beta chain comes out of a study of Ad26.COV2.S vaccination and SARS-CoV-2 variants. Treatment denoted: 19 received Ad26.COV2.S at low or high dose, single or two shots; several received placebo; per-sample allocation not given. Sample collection was performed on day 63 after the first vaccine or placebo injection. The repertoire was sequenced with immunoSEQ multiplex PCR; TCRdb's copy has only in-frame clones and lacks some. The profile shows hundreds of thousands of clones, around 87% of them singletons. The CDR3 runs to 12 residues. Germline CDR1 reads GTSNPN; CDR2 reads SVGIG (reference sequence). For this clone: The junction and the germline gene differ at one end; a read error may be behind it. This CDR3 is also generated by other DNA sequences in the sample.

This clonotype was obtained from a person between 18 and 59 years old who received the Ad26.COV2.S COVID-19 vaccine or a placebo. Sequencing used peripheral blood, obtained in a trial of Ad26.COV2.S vaccine versus placebo. This chain connects TRBV30 to TRBJ1-6; D uncertain. CDR3 bases: TGTGCCTGGAGAATTCTTAATTCGCCCCTCCACTTT. It yields the protein CAWRILNSPLHF.